The clone carrying this T cell receptor beta chain came up a few times. The antigen remains undetermined. This sample was included in a study of healthy donors' naive CD4 and CD8 T cells. Sorting defined naive CD4+ as CD4+CD8-CD45RO-CD45RA+ and naive CD8+ as CD8+CD4-CD45RA+CD27bright. Starting from approximately 500 ng of total RNA, TCR libraries were made with linear amplification. The authors' processing: 86,000 or so TCR alpha transcripts were sequenced from 4 to 6 healthy donors. TCRdb reprocessed the reads with MiXCR, giving one entry per CDR3 protein. The V and J calls and clone size are TCRdb's, not the authors'. Of 150,000 to 200,000 distinct CDR3 sequences listed, about four fifths are singletons. Whole-study findings and limits: CDR3 charge plus V and J genes appeared to account for roughly 13% of CD4/CD8 variance.

This TCR came from a pool of human donors in good health; the sample pools cells from several healthy donors. Material for sequencing was naive CD4+ and CD8+ T cells sorted from blood, pooled from several donors.

The CDR3 is CSVYRQLNGYTF. CDR3 in DNA: TGCAGCGTTTACCGACAGTTGAATGGCTACACCTTC. The chain links TRBV29-1 to TRBJ1-2; tentatively, D is TRBD1 (5 bases). The CDR3 has 12 residues. Germline V CDR1 and CDR2: SQVTM, ANQGSEA. The germline V and J ends were trimmed by 5 bases and 6 bases, with 13 bases remaining between them.